The T cell receptor (beta chain) described here comes from a study of blood T cell repertoires in COVID-19. About the study: Sites in the United States, Italy and Spain provided acute and convalescent COVID-19 samples.

Repertoires were generated with immunoSEQ multiplex PCR, while TCRdb's copy carries only in-frame clones and drops some. This table has about 150,000 clones, 65% to 80% appearing once. Germline CDR1 and CDR2: SGHAT and FQNNGV. This CDR3 has 15 amino acids. Unmatched junction bases numbered 11, after V lost 8 bases and J lost 6 bases. Recruitment covered roughly 22 US areas and drew participants whose ages spanned roughly 18 to 100 years. This TCR was sampled from a woman in her seventies in a cohort exposed to, infected with or recovered from COVID-19 (not recorded which). Sequences were obtained from PBMCs or T cells enriched from blood (not recorded which). The chain recombines TRBV11-2 with TRBJ2-1; 9 bases align to TRBD2. CDR3: CASLGGGARINEQFF. The CDR3 DNA follows: TGTGCCAGCTTGGGCGGGGGGGCACGTATCAATGAGCAGTTCTTC.